This T cell receptor (beta chain) appears in the sequencing data of a study of T-cell memory formation after mild COVID-19. The CDR3 totals 13 residues. J lost 9 bases, V lost 5 bases, and 3 bases had no gene match. This clonotype has a count of ten or more. TCRdb reprocessed the 5' RACE reads via MiXCR and lists one record per CDR3 protein. The sample holds roughly 110,000 distinct CDR3 sequences, approximately 15% seen once. The chain employs TRBV12-3 or TRBV12-4 and TRBJ2-1; 11 bases are a match to TRBD2. This receptor was identified in a young man who had mild COVID-19 (a few samples of this study predate the infection). Cell type and time point are not known. Sample: PBMCs or a T cell subset sorted from them (not recorded which). CDR3 sequence: CASSIGTSGEQFF. The CDR3 DNA is TGTGCCAGCAGTATCGGGACTAGCGGTGAGCAGTTCTTC.